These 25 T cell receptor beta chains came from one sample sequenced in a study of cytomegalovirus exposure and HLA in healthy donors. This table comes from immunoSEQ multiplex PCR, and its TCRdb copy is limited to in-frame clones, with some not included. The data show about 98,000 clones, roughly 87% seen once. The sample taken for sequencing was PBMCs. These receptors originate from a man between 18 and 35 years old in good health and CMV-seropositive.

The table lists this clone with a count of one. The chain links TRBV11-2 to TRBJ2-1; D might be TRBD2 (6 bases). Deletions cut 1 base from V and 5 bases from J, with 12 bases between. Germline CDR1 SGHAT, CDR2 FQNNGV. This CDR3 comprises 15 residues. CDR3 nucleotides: TGTGCCAGCAGCTTAGTCGATAGCGGAAACAATGAGCAGTTCTTC. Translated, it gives CASSLVDSGNNEQFF.

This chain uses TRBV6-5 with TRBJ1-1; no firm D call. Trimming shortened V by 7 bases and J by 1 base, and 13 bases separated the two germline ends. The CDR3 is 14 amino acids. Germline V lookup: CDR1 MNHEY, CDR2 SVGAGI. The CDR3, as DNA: TGTGCCAGCAACCCAGGACGGGAGAACACTGAAGCTTTCTTT. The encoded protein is CASNPGRENTEAFF.

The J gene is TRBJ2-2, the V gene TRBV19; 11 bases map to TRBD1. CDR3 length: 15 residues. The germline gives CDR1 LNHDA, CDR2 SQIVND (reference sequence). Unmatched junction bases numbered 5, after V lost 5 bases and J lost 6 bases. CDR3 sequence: CASSPGQGAPGELFF. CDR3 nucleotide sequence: TGTGCCAGTAGTCCTGGACAGGGGGCTCCCGGGGAGCTGTTTTTT.

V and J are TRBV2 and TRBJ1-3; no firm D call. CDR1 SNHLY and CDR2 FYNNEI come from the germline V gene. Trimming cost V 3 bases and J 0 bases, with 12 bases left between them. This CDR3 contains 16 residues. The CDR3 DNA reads TGTGCCAGCAGTGAGGGCAGGCTTAGCTCTGGAAACACCATATATTTT. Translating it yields CASSEGRLSSGNTIYF.

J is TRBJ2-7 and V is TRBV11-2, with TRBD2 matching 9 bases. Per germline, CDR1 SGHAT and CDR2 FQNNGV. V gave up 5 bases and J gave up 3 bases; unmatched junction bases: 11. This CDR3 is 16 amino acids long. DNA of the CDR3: TGTGCCAGCAGCCCGTGGGCTAGCGGGATTAACTACGAGCAGTACTTC. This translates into CASSPWASGINYEQYF.

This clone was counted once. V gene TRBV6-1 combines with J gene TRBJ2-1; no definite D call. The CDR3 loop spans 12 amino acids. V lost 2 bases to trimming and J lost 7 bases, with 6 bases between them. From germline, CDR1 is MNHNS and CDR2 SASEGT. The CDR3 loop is CASSEIQNEQFF. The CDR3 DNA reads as TGTGCCAGCAGTGAAATTCAAAATGAGCAGTTCTTC.

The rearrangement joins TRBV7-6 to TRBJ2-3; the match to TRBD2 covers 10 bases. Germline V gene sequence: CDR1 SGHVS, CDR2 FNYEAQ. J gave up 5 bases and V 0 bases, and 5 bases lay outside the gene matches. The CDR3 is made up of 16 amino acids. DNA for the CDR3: TGTGCCAGCAGCTTAGCGTCCCGACTAGCGGGAGATACGCAGTATTTT. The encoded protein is CASSLASRLAGDTQYF.

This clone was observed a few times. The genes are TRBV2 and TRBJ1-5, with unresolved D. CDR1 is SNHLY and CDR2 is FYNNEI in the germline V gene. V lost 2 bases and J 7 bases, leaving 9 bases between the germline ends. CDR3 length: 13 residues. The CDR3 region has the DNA TGTGCCAGCAGTGAACAGTTCGGGCAGCCCCAGCATTTT. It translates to CASSEQFGQPQHF.

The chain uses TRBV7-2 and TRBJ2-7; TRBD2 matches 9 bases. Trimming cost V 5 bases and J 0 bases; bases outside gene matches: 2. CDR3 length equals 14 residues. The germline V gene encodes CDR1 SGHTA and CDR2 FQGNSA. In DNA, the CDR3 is TGTGCCAGCAGCCGGACTAGCGACTCCTACGAGCAGTACTTC. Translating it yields CASSRTSDSYEQYF. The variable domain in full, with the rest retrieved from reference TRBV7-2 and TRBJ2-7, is GAGVSQSPSNKVTEKGKDVELRCDPISGHTALYWYRQSLGQGLEFLIYFQGNSAPDKSGLPSDRFSAERTGGSVSTLTIQRTQQEDSAVYLCASSRTSDSYEQYFGPGTRLTVT.

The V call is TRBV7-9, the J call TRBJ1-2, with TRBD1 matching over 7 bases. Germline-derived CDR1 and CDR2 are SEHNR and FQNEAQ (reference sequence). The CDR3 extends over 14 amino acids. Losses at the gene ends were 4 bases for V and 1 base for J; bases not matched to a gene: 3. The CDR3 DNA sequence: TGTGCCAGCAGCTCACAGGGGATTAACTATGGCTACACCTTC. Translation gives CASSSQGINYGYTF.

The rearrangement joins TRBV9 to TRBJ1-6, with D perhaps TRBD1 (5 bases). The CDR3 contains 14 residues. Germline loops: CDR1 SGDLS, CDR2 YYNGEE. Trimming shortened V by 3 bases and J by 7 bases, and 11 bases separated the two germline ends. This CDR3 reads CASSEGHFNSPLHF. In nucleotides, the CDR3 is TGTGCCAGCAGCGAGGGGCATTTCAATTCACCCCTCCACTTT.

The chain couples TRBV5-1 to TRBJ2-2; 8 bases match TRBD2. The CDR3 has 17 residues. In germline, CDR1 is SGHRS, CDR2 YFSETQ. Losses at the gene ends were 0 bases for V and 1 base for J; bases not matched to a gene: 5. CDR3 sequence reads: CASSLVRSGVNTGELFF. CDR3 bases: TGCGCCAGCAGCTTGGTCCGTAGCGGGGTGAACACCGGGGAGCTGTTTTTT.

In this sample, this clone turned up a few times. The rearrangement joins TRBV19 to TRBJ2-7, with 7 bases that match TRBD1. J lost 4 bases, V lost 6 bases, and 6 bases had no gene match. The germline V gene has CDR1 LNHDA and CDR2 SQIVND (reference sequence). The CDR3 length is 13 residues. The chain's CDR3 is CASRETGLYEQYF. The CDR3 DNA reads TGTGCCAGTAGGGAGACAGGGCTTTACGAGCAGTACTTC.

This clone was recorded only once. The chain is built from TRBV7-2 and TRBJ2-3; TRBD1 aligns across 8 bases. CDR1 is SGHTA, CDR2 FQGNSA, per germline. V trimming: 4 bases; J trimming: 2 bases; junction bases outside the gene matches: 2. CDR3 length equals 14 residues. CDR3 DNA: TGTGCCAGCAGCTACAGGGGGATCACAGATACGCAGTATTTT. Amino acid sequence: CASSYRGITDTQYF.

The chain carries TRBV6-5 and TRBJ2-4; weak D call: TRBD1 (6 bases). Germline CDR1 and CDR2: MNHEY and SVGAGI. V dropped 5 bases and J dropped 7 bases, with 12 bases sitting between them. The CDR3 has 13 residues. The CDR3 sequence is CASSIRDKNIQYF. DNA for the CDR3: TGTGCCAGCAGTATCCGGGACAAGAACATTCAGTACTTC.

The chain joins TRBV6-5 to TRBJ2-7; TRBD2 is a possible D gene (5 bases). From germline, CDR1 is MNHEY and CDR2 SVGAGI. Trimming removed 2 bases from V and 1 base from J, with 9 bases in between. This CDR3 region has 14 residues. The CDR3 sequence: CASSYSRGSYEQYF. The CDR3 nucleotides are TGTGCCAGCAGTTACAGCCGGGGTTCCTACGAGCAGTACTTC.

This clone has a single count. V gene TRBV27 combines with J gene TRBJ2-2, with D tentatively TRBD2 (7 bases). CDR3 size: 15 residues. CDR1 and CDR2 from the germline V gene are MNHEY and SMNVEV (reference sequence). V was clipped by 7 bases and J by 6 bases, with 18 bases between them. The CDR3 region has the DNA TGTGCCAGCAAGAACCTCGGGGGGCGCCCCGGGGAGCTGTTTTTT. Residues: CASKNLGGRPGELFF.

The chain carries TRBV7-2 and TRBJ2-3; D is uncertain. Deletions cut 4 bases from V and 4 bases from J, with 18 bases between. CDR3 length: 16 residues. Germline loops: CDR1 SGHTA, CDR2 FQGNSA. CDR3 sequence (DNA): TGTGCCAGCAGCTCGCCCCAAGTGCGACTCTCAGATACGCAGTATTTT. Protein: CASSSPQVRLSDTQYF.

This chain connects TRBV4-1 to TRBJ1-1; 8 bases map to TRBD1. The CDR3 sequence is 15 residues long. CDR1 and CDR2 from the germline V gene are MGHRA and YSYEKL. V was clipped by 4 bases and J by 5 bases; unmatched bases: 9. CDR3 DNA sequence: TGCGCCAGCAGCCCTCTGACGGACAGGGCGACTGAAGCTTTCTTT. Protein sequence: CASSPLTDRATEAFF.

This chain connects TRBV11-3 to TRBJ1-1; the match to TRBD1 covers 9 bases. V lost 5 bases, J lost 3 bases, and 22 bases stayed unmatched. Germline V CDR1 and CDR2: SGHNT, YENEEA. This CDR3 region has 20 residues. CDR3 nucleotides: TGTGCCAGCAGCCCCAAAGCTCGGTTTACAGGGGGCGCCGGGTACACTGAAGCTTTCTTT. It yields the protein CASSPKARFTGGAGYTEAFF.

The CDR3 region has the DNA TGTGCCAGCAGCTTGCCGGGCAGGGTGAGCGAGCAGTACTTC. This gives the protein CASSLPGRVSEQYF. The genes are TRBV7-9 and TRBJ2-7, with D possibly TRBD1 on 5 matching bases. CDR1 and CDR2 (germline): SEHNR, FQNEAQ (reference sequence). Between the trimmed V and J ends, which lost 3 bases and 6 bases, there was a span of 15 bases. This CDR3 spans 14 amino acids. The full variable domain, completed using reference TRBV7-9 and TRBJ2-7, is DTGVSQNPRHKITKRGQNVTFRCDPISEHNRLYWYRQTLGQGPEFLTYFQNEAQLEKSRLLSDRFSAERPKGSFSTLEIQRTEQGDSAMYLCASSLPGRVSEQYFGPGTRLTVT.

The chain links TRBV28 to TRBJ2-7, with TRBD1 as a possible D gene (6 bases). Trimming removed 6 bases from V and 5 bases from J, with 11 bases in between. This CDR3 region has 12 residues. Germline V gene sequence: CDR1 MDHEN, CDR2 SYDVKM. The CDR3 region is CASSDRIHEQYF. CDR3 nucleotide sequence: TGTGCCAGCAGCGACAGGATACACGAGCAGTACTTC.

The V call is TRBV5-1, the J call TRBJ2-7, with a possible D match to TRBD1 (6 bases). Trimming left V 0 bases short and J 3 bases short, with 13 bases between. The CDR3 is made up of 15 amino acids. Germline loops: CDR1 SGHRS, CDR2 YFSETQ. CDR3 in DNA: TGCGCCAGCAGCTTGGCTGAGGGGGACGGCTACGAGCAGTACTTC. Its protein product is CASSLAEGDGYEQYF.

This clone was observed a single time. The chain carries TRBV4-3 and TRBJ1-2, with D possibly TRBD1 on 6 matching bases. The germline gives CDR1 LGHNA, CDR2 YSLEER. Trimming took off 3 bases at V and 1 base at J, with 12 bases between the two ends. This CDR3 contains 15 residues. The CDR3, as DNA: TGCGCCAGCAGCCAGACAAGACAGGATAACTATGGCTACACCTTC. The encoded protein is CASSQTRQDNYGYTF.

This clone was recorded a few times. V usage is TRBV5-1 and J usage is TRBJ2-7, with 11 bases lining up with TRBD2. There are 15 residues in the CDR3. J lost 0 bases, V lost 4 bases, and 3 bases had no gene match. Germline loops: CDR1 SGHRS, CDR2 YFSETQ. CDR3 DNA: TGCGCCAGCAGCACTAGCGGGAGAAGCTCCTACGAGCAGTACTTC. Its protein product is CASSTSGRSSYEQYF.